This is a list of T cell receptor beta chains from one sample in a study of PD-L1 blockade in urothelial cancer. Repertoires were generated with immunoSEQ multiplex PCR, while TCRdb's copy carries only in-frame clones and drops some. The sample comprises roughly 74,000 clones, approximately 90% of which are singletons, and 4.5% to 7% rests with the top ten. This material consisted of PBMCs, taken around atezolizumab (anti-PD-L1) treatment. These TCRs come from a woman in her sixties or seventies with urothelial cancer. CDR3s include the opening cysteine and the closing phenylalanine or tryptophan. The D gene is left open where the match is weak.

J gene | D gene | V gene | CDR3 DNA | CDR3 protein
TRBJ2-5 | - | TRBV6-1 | TGTGCCAGCATGCAATCGCGACAGCAAGAGACCCAGTACTTC | CASMQSRQQETQYF
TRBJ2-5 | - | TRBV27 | TGTGCCAGCAGAACCCAGGGGATGGGAGAGACCCAGTACTTC | CASRTQGMGETQYF
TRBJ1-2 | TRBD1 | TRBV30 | TGTGCCTCTAATCCGGGACAGGGAGATCATACCTTC | CASNPGQGDHTF
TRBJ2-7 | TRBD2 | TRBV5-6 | TGTGCCAGCAGCTTGATACTAGCGGGAGGTCCAAGCAACTACGAGCAGTACTTC | CASSLILAGGPSNYEQYF
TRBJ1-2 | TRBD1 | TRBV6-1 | TGTGCCAGCAGTAGAGACAGGGTTCGCTATGGCTACACCTTC | CASSRDRVRYGYTF
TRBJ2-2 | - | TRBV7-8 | TGTGCCAGCAGCTTTGCCAGGGGTATTAGGGACACCGGGGAGCTGTTTTTT | CASSFARGIRDTGELFF
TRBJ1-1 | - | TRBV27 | TGTGCCAGCAGTTCCTGGGGCTTGAACACTGAAGCTTTCTTT | CASSSWGLNTEAFF
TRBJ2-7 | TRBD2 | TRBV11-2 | TGTGCCAGCAGCTTAGGATACAGGACTAGCGGGAGATCGGACGAGCAGTACTTC | CASSLGYRTSGRSDEQYF
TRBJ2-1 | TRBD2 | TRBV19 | TGTGCCAGTAGTGGACTAGCGGCAGTACAGGAGCAGTTCTTC | CASSGLAAVQEQFF
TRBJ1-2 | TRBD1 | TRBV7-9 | TGTGCCAGCAGCTTAGCCCGGACAGGGGGGAACTATGGCTACACCTTC | CASSLARTGGNYGYTF
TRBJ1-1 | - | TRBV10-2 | TGCGCCAGCAGTGAGTCGAGGGGACTTGACACTGAAGCTTTCTTT | CASSESRGLDTEAFF